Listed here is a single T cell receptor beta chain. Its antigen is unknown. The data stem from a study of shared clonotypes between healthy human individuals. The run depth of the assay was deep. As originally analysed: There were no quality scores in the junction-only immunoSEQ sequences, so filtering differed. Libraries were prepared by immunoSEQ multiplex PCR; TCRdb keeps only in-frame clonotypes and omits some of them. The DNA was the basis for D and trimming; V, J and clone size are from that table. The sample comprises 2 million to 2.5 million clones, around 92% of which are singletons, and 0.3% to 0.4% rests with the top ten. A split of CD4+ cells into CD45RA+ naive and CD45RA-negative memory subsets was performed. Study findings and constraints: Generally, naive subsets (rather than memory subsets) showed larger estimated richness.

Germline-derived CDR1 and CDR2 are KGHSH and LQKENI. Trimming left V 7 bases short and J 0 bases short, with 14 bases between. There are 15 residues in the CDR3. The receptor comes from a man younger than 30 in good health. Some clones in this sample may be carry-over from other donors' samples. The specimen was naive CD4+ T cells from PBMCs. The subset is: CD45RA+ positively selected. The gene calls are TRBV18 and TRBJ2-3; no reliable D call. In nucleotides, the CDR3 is TGTGCCAGCTACGAGATCCCAGATAGCACAGATACGCAGTATTTT. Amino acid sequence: CASYEIPDSTDTQYF. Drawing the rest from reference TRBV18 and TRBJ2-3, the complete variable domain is NAGVMQNPRHLVRRRGQEARLRCSPMKGHSHVYWYRQLPEEGLKFMVYLQKENIIDESGMPKERFSAEFPKEGPSILRIQQVVRGDSAAYFCASYEIPDSTDTQYFGPGTRLTVL.